This T cell receptor beta chain is drawn from a study of T cells in Graves' hyperthyroidism and ophthalmopathy. Study context: Peripheral blood was acquired at first diagnosis, ahead of any therapy whatsoever.

A NOSPECS grade of at least 4, a Clinical Activity Score of at least 3 and duration under 3 months were recorded in ophthalmopathy patients. Patients were excluded because of uncontrolled infection, other autoimmune disease, pregnancy or lactation. Extraction of PBMCs used roughly 9.4 ml of fresh peripheral blood. Amplified TCR beta CDR3 regions came from RNA transcripts. The TCR CDR3 first-round RT-PCR relied on the HTBI primer set. TCRdb fed the multiplex PCR reads into MiXCR, producing one record per CDR3 protein. The repertoire holds approximately 610,000 distinct CDR3 sequences, with 14% to 15% as singletons. This clonotype was seen at least ten times. The origin of this receptor is a woman aged 40 to 50 with Graves' ophthalmopathy. Sequenced material: blood.

The CDR3 nucleotides are TGTGCCAGCAGTTCAACCGGGACAGGCCTCGCCCGGGGCTATGGCTACACCTTC. Its translation: CASSSTGTGLARGYGYTF. J is TRBJ1-2 and V is TRBV27; 8 bases fit TRBD1. Germline CDR1 reads MNHEY; CDR2 reads SMNVEV (reference sequence). The J segment lost 4 bases and the V segment lost 4 bases, leaving 17 bases of the junction unmatched. The CDR3 extends over 18 amino acids.